This T cell receptor beta chain was profiled in a study of CD8+ T cells in alopecia areata. Whole-study findings and limits: Scalp clonality dropped significantly under tofacitinib, as did expanded CD8+ top-100 clones. Links between baseline CD8+ expansion and response need larger treated cohorts.

Indicated treatment: oral pan-JAK inhibitor, 5-10 mg twice daily. This clone was counted a single time. The antigen remains undetermined. In each case, RNA was isolated and then reverse transcribed into cDNA as the sequencing template. Measured with immunoSEQ multiplex PCR; TCRdb has only the in-frame clones, and not every one. The sample includes about 190,000 clones, under 80% seen only once; the top ten take about 1.3%. This clonotype was obtained from a human donor with alopecia areata. Sequenced material: CD4+ T cells sorted from blood, taken at approximately week 50, from a patient treated with tofacitinib.

DNA for the CDR3: TGTGCCAGCAGCACGTCGCTGGGGCCAAATCAGCCCCAGCATTTT. It is translated as CASSTSLGPNQPQHF. This rearrangement joins TRBV5-6 to TRBJ1-5, with a weak D call TRBD1 (5 bases). The CDR3 has 15 amino acids. Germline-derived CDR1 and CDR2 are SGHDT and YYEEEE. V was cut by 4 bases and J by 4 bases, with 15 bases left in between.